These 8 T cell receptor beta chains were sequenced from one sample in a study of blood T cells in healthy people across ages. Primers used in a second PCR of about 7 to 12 cycles were a sample-barcoded 5' primer and a J-beta primer mix. One entry per CDR3 protein, called by TCRdb with MiXCR from the 5' RACE reads. This sample has 1.4 million to 1.5 million distinct CDR3 sequences, with around 42% found just once. Sequenced input: blood. These receptors originate from a young woman in good health.

This clonotype was found many times. J is TRBJ2-3 and V is TRBV6-5; perhaps TRBD1 as D (5 bases). CDR3 length: 12 amino acids. CDR1 is MNHEY, CDR2 SVGAGI, per germline. V dropped 8 bases and J dropped 5 bases, with 11 bases sitting between them. The CDR3 sequence is CASVSQGDTQYF. The CDR3 bases are TGTGCCAGCGTTTCCCAGGGAGATACGCAGTATTTT.

This chain uses TRBV5-5 with TRBJ2-7, with 7 positions matching TRBD2. Germline V CDR1 and CDR2: SGHKS, YYEKEE (reference sequence). Trimming removed 5 bases from V and 12 bases from J; junction bases left unmatched: 11. The CDR3 consists of 12 residues. In DNA form, the CDR3 reads TGTGCCAGCAGGGGAGGGAAAGAGACCCGGTACTTC. Protein sequence: CASRGGKETRYF.

The genes are TRBV11-1 and TRBJ2-3, with TRBD2 matching over 7 bases. The CDR3 is 17 residues long. Germline loops: CDR1 SGHAT, CDR2 FQDESV (reference sequence). J was trimmed by 4 bases and V by 3 bases; bases with no gene match: 13. In DNA, the CDR3 is TGTGCCAGCAGCTTCCCTAACTGGGGGGAGGGCGCAGATACGCAGTATTTT. Amino acids: CASSFPNWGEGADTQYF.

This clonotype has just one count. At one end the junction does not follow the germline gene, possibly because of a read error. The chain recombines TRBV3-1 with TRBJ1-1; TRBD1 aligns across 10 bases. There are 14 residues in the CDR3. The germline gives CDR1 LGHDT, CDR2 YNNKEL (reference sequence). CDR3 bases: TGTGCCAGCATCCAAGGGACAGGGGTGACTGAAGCTTTCTTT. Its translation: CASIQGTGVTEAFF.

This clonotype was seen repeatedly, ten times or more. This rearrangement joins TRBV2 to TRBJ2-5; 10 bases match TRBD2. V lost 6 bases and J lost 5; bases outside the gene matches: 9. The CDR3 length is 15 residues. Germline lookup yields CDR1 SNHLY and CDR2 FYNNEI. CDR3 in amino acids: CASRRTSGSWETQYF. CDR3 nucleotide sequence: TGTGCCAGCAGAAGGACTAGCGGCTCCTGGGAGACCCAGTACTTC. Looking up the rest from reference TRBV2 and TRBJ2-5 gives the full variable domain: EPEVTQTPSHQVTQMGQEVILRCVPISNHLYFYWYRQILGQKVEFLVSFYNNEISEKSEIFDDQFSVERPDGSNFTLKIRSTKLEDSAMYFCASRRTSGSWETQYFGPGTRLLVL.

The table lists this clonotype with a few counts. This chain uses TRBV25-1 with TRBJ1-2; D is unresolved. Germline-derived CDR1 and CDR2 are MGHDK and SYGVNS. The CDR3 covers 13 residues. V dropped 4 bases and J dropped 3 bases, with 9 bases sitting between them. The CDR3 DNA reads as TGTGCCAGCAGTGGAGGACTGCACTATGGCTACACCTTC. Protein sequence: CASSGGLHYGYTF.

V usage is TRBV25-1 and J usage is TRBJ2-1; D could derive from TRBD1 or TRBD2 (5 bases each). Germline V gene lookup returns CDR1 MGHDK and CDR2 SYGVNS. The V end lost 10 bases, the J end lost 5 bases, and 15 bases lay between the germline ends. This CDR3 is 13 amino acids long. The CDR3 is CATRDGANNEQFF. CDR3 in DNA: TGTGCCACCCGGGACGGGGCAAACAATGAGCAGTTCTTC.

This clonotype was counted only a few times. This rearrangement joins TRBV6-1 to TRBJ1-2; TRBD1 might be the D (6 bases). Trimming cost V 0 bases and J 7 bases, with 15 bases left between them. This CDR3 has 15 residues. Looked up from germline, CDR1 is MNHNS and CDR2 is SASEGT. This chain's CDR3 is CASSEAVMGGRGYTF. The CDR3 nucleotides are TGTGCCAGCAGTGAAGCGGTGATGGGGGGCCGTGGCTACACCTTC.